There are a few counts of the clone carrying this T cell receptor (beta chain). These data originate in a study of early T cells in non-severe SARS-CoV-2 infection. Turning to the study itself: Sequencing of bulk RNA from unsorted whole blood was done, without chain pairing.

TCRdb itself ran the 5' RACE reads through MiXCR, one entry per CDR3 protein. The repertoire holds around 57,000 distinct CDR3 sequences, with 6.2% as singletons. The material sequenced was whole blood. The sequence was collected from an adult who was a healthcare worker with PCR-confirmed SARS-CoV-2 infection or an uninfected control (not recorded which).

The DNA for the CDR3 is TGCGCCAGCAGCCAAGAAAGGACAGGGAACTATGGCTACACCTTC. It encodes CASSQERTGNYGYTF. The J gene is TRBJ1-2, the V gene TRBV4-3; 8 nucleotides match TRBD1. V shed 0 bases, J shed 2 bases, and the junction held 2 bases outside the gene matches. Germline CDR1 reads LGHNA; CDR2 reads YSLEER. CDR3 length equals 15 residues.